The source of this T cell receptor beta chain is a study of regulatory T cells in long-lasting Graves disease. Study-level results: Persistent patients had a count of shared public clonotypes (roughly 2,500) that exceeded that of new patients (approximately 1,000). Researchers reported studying only peripheral blood, not thyroid tissue. Newly diagnosed Graves' patients exceeded persistent ones in TCR diversity.

As regards this clonotype: Its antigen is unidentified.

Deletions cut 0 bases from V and 3 bases from J, with 11 bases between. CDR1 is DFQATT, CDR2 SNEGSKA, per germline (reference sequence). CDR3 size: 14 residues. The time point: persistent/refractory GD, antithyroid drugs over 5 years with positive TRAb. The TCR library was made from RNA extracted from PBMCs. A blood draw put around 9 milliliters of peripheral blood into EDTA tubes. Construction of TCR beta libraries relied on iRepertoire HTBI primers and on Arm-PCR targeting CDR3 regions. TCRdb called the multiplex PCR reads again in MiXCR, with one record for every CDR3 protein. The profile covers approximately 470,000 distinct CDR3 sequences, with less than 25% appearing a single time and under 9% taken by the ten largest.

The chain uses TRBV20-1 and TRBJ1-1; D is unclear. The clonotype comes from a female donor with Graves disease. This sample comprised peripheral blood mononuclear cells (PBMCs), obtained when the disease was refractory, from a patient treated with antithyroid drugs. This CDR3 reads CSARDLRVDTEAFF. The CDR3 nucleotides read TGCAGTGCTAGAGATCTTAGGGTTGACACTGAAGCTTTCTTT.